One and the same sample provided the 11 T cell receptor beta chains below, sequenced in a study of graft-versus-host responses after intestinal transplantation (dated by TCRdb to about 2021). The sample's time point label, in plain terms: cells obtained before transplantation from donor or recipient. For these receptors, no antigen is known. The library was obtained by the immunoSEQ multiplex PCR assay. TCRdb obtained this table from immuneACCESS and retained in-frame rearrangements with V and J assigned. These tables miss some clones; where compared with another copy, unresolved V genes account for less than half of the shortfall, and the remainder is unexplained. Present in this sample are roughly 70,000 clones, over 75% of which were seen just once. 0.39% of the sample lies in the top ten. The material was unstimulated CD4+ T cells sorted from spleen or lymph node cells, obtained before transplant. Receptor source: a human donor who was the organ donor for an intestinal transplant.

The genes are TRBV6-1 and TRBJ2-5; 9 nucleotides line up with TRBD2. CDR3 length equals 18 residues. J lost 5 bases, V lost 5 bases, and 18 bases had no gene match. The germline CDR1 and CDR2 sequences are MNHNS and SASEGT. The CDR3 coding sequence is TGTGCCAGCAGTAAAGGGACCTTTGCCGGGACTAGCAGGGAGACCCAGTACTTC. As protein: CASSKGTFAGTSRETQYF.

This chain links TRBV5-1 with TRBJ1-3; D call uncertain. This CDR3 is 16 amino acids long. Germline CDR1 reads SGHRS; CDR2 reads YFSETQ. V shed 0 bases and J shed 0 bases, with 10 bases lying between them. CDR3 protein: CASSLDSSSSGNTIYF. The CDR3 coding sequence is TGCGCCAGCAGCTTGGATTCCTCCAGCTCTGGAAACACCATATATTTT.

This rearrangement joins TRBV6-1 to TRBJ2-1; TRBD2 is a possible D gene (6 bases). There are 14 residues in the CDR3. Between the trimmed V and J ends, which lost 6 bases and 2 bases, there was a span of 11 bases. CDR1 MNHNS and CDR2 SASEGT come from the germline V gene. CDR3 nucleotide sequence: TGTGCCAGCAGCCGGGACTGGCCCTACAATGAGCAGTTCTTC. Protein: CASSRDWPYNEQFF.

The chain uses TRBV7-2 and TRBJ1-1; D is unresolved. Germline V gene data show CDR1 as SGHTA and CDR2 as FQGNSA. The CDR3 has 15 amino acids. V lost 2 bases, J lost 10 bases, and 20 bases lay in between. CDR3 loop: CASSLHRELPRRAFF. The CDR3 DNA follows: TGTGCCAGCAGCTTACACCGGGAGTTACCTAGGCGAGCTTTCTTT.

This rearrangement joins TRBV6-5 to TRBJ2-6; D is unresolved. Germline V CDR1 and CDR2: MNHEY, SVGAGI. CDR3 length: 13 amino acids. V lost 6 bases and J 4 bases, leaving 7 bases between the germline ends. CDR3 sequence reads: CASRAPGANVLTF. The CDR3 DNA is TGTGCCAGCAGAGCCCCGGGGGCCAACGTCCTGACTTTC.

The chain employs TRBV9 and TRBJ2-5; 13 bases align to TRBD2. This CDR3 is 14 amino acids long. J was trimmed by 7 bases and V by 4 bases; bases with no gene match: 4. CDR1 is SGDLS, CDR2 YYNGEE, per germline. This CDR3 reads CASSTGTSGVTQYF. CDR3 nucleotides: TGTGCCAGCAGCACTGGGACTAGCGGGGTGACCCAGTACTTC.

The chain couples TRBV6-5 to TRBJ1-1; the D gene is possibly TRBD1 (6 bases). The CDR3 spans 14 residues. In germline, CDR1 is MNHEY, CDR2 SVGAGI. V dropped 3 bases and J dropped 3 bases, with 11 bases sitting between them. The CDR3 loop reads CASSYMGADTEAFF. DNA for the CDR3: TGTGCCAGCAGTTATATGGGGGCCGACACTGAAGCTTTCTTT.

This chain connects TRBV2 to TRBJ2-1, with 13 bases lining up with TRBD2. The germline V gene encodes CDR1 SNHLY and CDR2 FYNNEI. V gave up 2 bases and J gave up 0 bases; unmatched junction bases: 7. The CDR3 runs 19 residues. In DNA form, the CDR3 reads TGTGCCAGCAGTGAATTGACTAGCGGGGGGCCGAGCTCCTACAATGAGCAGTTCTTC. Translation: CASSELTSGGPSSYNEQFF.

V is TRBV11-2 and J is TRBJ1-6, with D possibly TRBD1 on 5 matching bases. Trimming removed 7 bases at V and 7 bases at J, with 17 bases between. This CDR3 has 15 residues. CDR1 is SGHAT, CDR2 FQNNGV, per germline. This CDR3 reads CASKASDIHNSPLHF. The CDR3 region has the DNA TGTGCCAGCAAAGCTTCGGACATTCACAATTCACCCCTCCACTTT.

In its sample, this clone was seen once. This chain uses TRBV9 with TRBJ1-2; 10 positions agree with TRBD1. The CDR3 is 17 residues long. With 0 bases clipped from V and 2 bases from J, the junction kept 7 bases outside the gene matches. CDR1 is SGDLS, CDR2 YYNGEE, per germline. CDR3 nucleotide sequence: TGTGCCAGCAGCGTAGCTACCTCGGGACAGGGGAACTATGGCTACACCTTC. Translation gives CASSVATSGQGNYGYTF.

The rearrangement joins TRBV7-2 to TRBJ1-2; D not resolved. Germline V gene sequence: CDR1 SGHTA, CDR2 FQGNSA. This CDR3 spans 14 amino acids. V lost 0 bases, J lost 7 bases, and 12 bases lay in between. The CDR3 region is CASSLAAQVGGYTF. The CDR3 coding sequence is TGTGCCAGCAGCTTAGCAGCTCAGGTTGGTGGCTACACCTTC.